The 4 T cell receptor beta chains below were found in one sample sequenced in a study of a mutant IDH1 vaccine in newly diagnosed glioma. Indicated time point: week 47, end of study. All doses held 300 ug of mutant IDH1 20-mer peptide, with topical imiquimod. Their antigens remain unidentified. The data were produced by immunoSEQ multiplex PCR, yet TCRdb's version contains in-frame clones alone and is incomplete. The sample carries 20,000 to 25,000 clones, approximately 81% recorded once. Material: PBMCs, obtained from a glioma patient whose treatment included an IDH1 peptide vaccine. The receptors originated from a man aged 35-49 years with glioma.

The genes are TRBV10-3 and TRBJ2-7, with D unclear. CDR1 is ENHRY and CDR2 is SYGVKD in the germline V gene. CDR3 length: 13 amino acids. Trimming removed 10 bases at V and 0 bases at J, with 13 bases between. CDR3 nucleotides: TGTGCCAGTCCGGGCCCAAGCTCCTACGAGCAGTACTTC. It encodes CASPGPSSYEQYF.

The chain joins TRBV10-3 to TRBJ1-5, with D perhaps TRBD1 (5 bases). Germline CDR1 is ENHRY and CDR2 is SYGVKD. V was cut by 7 bases and J by 5 bases, with 12 bases left in between. The CDR3 loop spans 13 amino acids. CDR3 amino acids: CAIKQDVDQPQHF. CDR3 nucleotide sequence: TGTGCCATCAAACAGGACGTCGATCAGCCCCAGCATTTT.

Here the CDR3 DNA reads TGTGCCACCGGGGTATCCTACGAAAAACTGTTTTTT. Amino acids: CATGVSYEKLFF. The gene calls are TRBV27 and TRBJ1-4; D unclear. Per the germline V gene, CDR1 is MNHEY and CDR2 is SMNVEV (reference sequence). This CDR3 is 12 amino acids long. V lost 10 bases, J lost 8 bases, and 14 bases lay in between. Full variable domain (rest looked up from reference TRBV27 and TRBJ1-4): EAQVTQNPRYLITVTGKKLTVTCSQNMNHEYMSWYRQDPGLGLRQIYYSMNVEVTDKGDVPEGYKVSRKEKRNFPLILESPSPNQTSLYFCATGVSYEKLFFGSGTQLSVL.

V usage is TRBV7-9 and J usage is TRBJ1-5; D perhaps matches TRBD1 (6 bases). Trimming left V 2 bases short and J 5 bases short, with 10 bases between. The CDR3 runs 14 residues. Germline CDR1 and CDR2: SEHNR and FQNEAQ (reference sequence). The CDR3 protein is CASSLRGADQPQHF. CDR3 sequence (DNA): TGTGCCAGCAGCTTAAGGGGGGCTGATCAGCCCCAGCATTTT.